Below are 8 T cell receptor beta chains sequenced from a single sample in a study of T-cell memory formation after mild COVID-19. TCRdb analysed the 5' RACE reads with MiXCR anew, one entry per CDR3 protein. The data show about 140,000 distinct CDR3 sequences, 13% to 15% seen once. Sequences were obtained from PBMCs or a T cell subset sorted from them (not recorded which). These TCRs come from an adult woman who had mild COVID-19 (a few samples of this study predate the infection). Cell type and time point are not known.

The gene calls are TRBV7-9 and TRBJ2-4; D is perhaps TRBD2 (6 bases). This CDR3 is 15 amino acids long. Trimming removed 5 bases at V and 8 bases at J, with 19 bases between. CDR1 and CDR2 from the germline V gene are SEHNR and FQNEAQ (reference sequence). The CDR3 protein is CASSPLLPSEDIQYF. For the CDR3, the DNA is TGTGCCAGCAGCCCTCTCTTACCTAGCGAAGACATTCAGTACTTC.

This clonotype has a handful of counts. The CDR3 is CASSRTGGWETQYF. The CDR3, as DNA: TGTGCCAGCAGTCGTACAGGGGGCTGGGAGACCCAGTACTTC. The chain carries TRBV12-3 or TRBV12-4 and TRBJ2-5, with 9 bases matching TRBD1. The CDR3 contains 14 residues. The J segment lost 5 bases and the V segment lost 5 bases, leaving 6 bases of the junction unmatched.

This clonotype was detected only a few times. The chain links TRBV4-3 to TRBJ2-3; 7 bases fit TRBD2. With 0 bases clipped from V and 2 bases from J, the junction kept 5 bases outside the gene matches. The CDR3 is 16 amino acids. Germline values: CDR1 LGHNA, CDR2 YSLEER. CDR3 amino acids: CASSQEELANTDTQYF. The CDR3 DNA follows: TGCGCCAGCAGCCAAGAAGAACTAGCGAACACAGATACGCAGTATTTT.

This clonotype was counted only a few times. This chain joins TRBV29-1 and TRBJ2-2; D is unresolved. The ends were cut back, 4 bases at V and 3 bases at J, with 9 bases in the middle. The germline gives CDR1 SQVTM, CDR2 ANQGSEA. This CDR3 contains 13 residues. The CDR3 sequence is CSVGGFYTGELFF. DNA for the CDR3: TGCAGCGTTGGCGGCTTCTACACCGGGGAGCTGTTTTTT.

The V and J genes are TRBV12-3 or TRBV12-4 and TRBJ2-3; perhaps D is TRBD1 or TRBD2 (5 bases each). The CDR3 extends over 16 amino acids. With 4 bases removed from V and 3 bases from J, the gap between germline ends came to 17 bases. The CDR3 loop is CASSSGPGHQTDTQYF. The CDR3 DNA follows: TGTGCCAGCAGTTCTGGACCGGGGCACCAAACAGATACGCAGTATTTT.

This clonotype was seen a handful of times. The V call is TRBV6-2 or TRBV6-3, the J call TRBJ2-3, with D possibly TRBD2 on 6 matching bases. With 6 bases removed from V and 2 bases from J, the gap between germline ends came to 12 bases. The CDR3 has 14 residues. The germline gives CDR1 MNHEY, CDR2 SVGEGT. The CDR3: CASRSGVYTDTQYF. CDR3 nucleotides: TGTGCCAGCAGATCGGGGGTCTACACAGATACGCAGTATTTT.

This clonotype was observed a few times. The rearrangement joins TRBV7-3 to TRBJ2-7; possibly TRBD2 for D (5 bases). The V gene's germline CDR1 is SGHTA and CDR2 FQGTGA. V lost 2 bases and J 0 bases, leaving 8 bases between the germline ends. The CDR3 is 14 amino acids. This CDR3 is CASSLGGPSYEQYF. The DNA for the CDR3 is TGTGCCAGCAGCTTAGGCGGGCCCTCCTACGAGCAGTACTTC.

V is TRBV7-9 and J is TRBJ1-1; D possibly corresponds to TRBD1 (5 bases). Trimming cost V 5 bases and J 6 bases, with 13 bases left between them. This CDR3 contains 13 residues. The germline gives CDR1 SEHNR, CDR2 FQNEAQ (reference sequence). The CDR3 DNA follows: TGTGCCAGCAGCCTCCCAGGGTTCCCTGAAGCTTTCTTT. Protein: CASSLPGFPEAFF.